Given below is one T cell receptor beta chain in context. What it recognizes is unknown. The CDR3 sequence is 16 residues long. The V segment lost 1 base and the J segment 3 bases; nucleotides outside the gene matches: 7. Germline CDR1 is SGHAT and CDR2 is FQNNGV. This sample is drawn from a study of shared clonotypes between healthy human individuals. As for the study in general: The plates for each donor numbered three CD4 naive, three CD4 memory, two CD8 naive and one CD8 memory.

General study results and limits: Generally, estimated richness proved larger in naive subsets than it did in memory subsets. An effect of sequencing depth on clonotype sharing among donors was expected.

Deep-level running was used for the assay. Clones were read by immunoSEQ multiplex PCR, and TCRdb kept only the in-frame ones, dropping some. In the table there are under 2,500,000 clones, more than 90% of which are singletons. This clonotype was obtained from a man between 18 and 29 years old in good health. The V call is TRBV11-2, the J call TRBJ2-7; 9 bases match TRBD1. Sequencing used naive CD4+ T cells sorted from blood. Subset specified: CD45RA+ positively selected. The CDR3 DNA sequence: TGTGCCAGCAGCTTAGGTAGGGGGACAGGGTTCTACGAGCAGTACTTC. Protein: CASSLGRGTGFYEQYF.